The T cell receptor beta chain described here comes from a study of T cell repertoires in cytomegalovirus infection. This clonotype has just a few counts. The antigen is undetermined. The CDR3 covers 17 residues. Trimming shortened V by 1 base and J by 2 bases, and 17 bases separated the two germline ends. Germline V lookup: CDR1 DFQATT, CDR2 SNEGSKA (reference sequence). From the reads, TCRdb called clonotypes with MiXCR, one entry per CDR3 protein. Of under 90,000 distinct CDR3 sequences listed, 45% to 50% are singletons. The chain has TRBV20-1 and TRBJ2-2, with a tentative D call TRBD1 (6 bases). The clonotype was recovered from a human donor in good health (CMV status not recorded). Some clones in this sample may be carry-over from other donors' samples. This sample comprised CD8+ T cells from cultured PBMCs, obtained from culture after CMV antigen stimulation. The chain's CDR3 is CSARANTGTPNTGELFF. DNA for the CDR3: TGCAGTGCTAGAGCTAATACCGGGACACCTAACACCGGGGAGCTGTTTTTT.